Below, 4 T cell receptor beta chains from the same sample are listed, as sequenced in a study of blood T cell repertoires in COVID-19. Data came from immunoSEQ multiplex PCR; TCRdb stores just in-frame clones and leaves some out. The sample lists more than 350,000 clones, 85% to 90% occurring once. Material: PBMCs or T cells enriched from blood (not recorded which). The origin of the receptors is a woman in her fifties or sixties who had recovered from COVID-19.

The V call is TRBV2, the J call TRBJ1-1; D possibly corresponds to TRBD1 (5 bases). The CDR3 loop spans 14 amino acids. Germline CDR1 and CDR2: SNHLY and FYNNEI. Deletions cut 3 bases from V and 6 bases from J, with 14 bases between. CDR3 sequence reads: CASSDAKWGAEAFF. In DNA form, the CDR3 reads TGTGCCAGCAGTGACGCCAAATGGGGGGCTGAAGCTTTCTTT.

This sequence joins TRBV30 and TRBJ2-3, with 11 nucleotides matching TRBD2. V was clipped by 3 bases and J by 0 bases; unmatched bases: 2. Germline V gene sequence: CDR1 GTSNPN, CDR2 SVGIG (reference sequence). This CDR3 has 15 amino acids. Written as DNA, the CDR3 is TGTGCCTGGAGCACTAGCGGGGGAAGCACAGATACGCAGTATTTT. It codes for CAWSTSGGSTDTQYF. Full variable domain (outside the CDR3, taken from reference TRBV30 and TRBJ2-3): SQTIHQWPATLVQPVGSPLSLECTVEGTSNPNLYWYRQAAGRGLQLLFYSVGIGQISSEVPQNLSASRPQDRQFILSSKKLLLSDSGFYLCAWSTSGGSTDTQYFGPGTRLTVL.

This clone has just a few counts. The genes are TRBV5-6 and TRBJ1-5; 7 bases line up with TRBD1. The germline V gene encodes CDR1 SGHDT and CDR2 YYEEEE. The CDR3 runs 15 residues. Losses at the gene ends were 2 bases for V and 2 bases for J; bases not matched to a gene: 4. The CDR3 sequence is CASSFRQGGNQPQHF. The CDR3 DNA reads TGTGCCAGCAGCTTTAGACAGGGTGGCAATCAGCCCCAGCATTTT.

The rearrangement joins TRBV18 to TRBJ1-2; D not resolved. The germline V gene has CDR1 KGHSH and CDR2 LQKENI. The length of the CDR3 is 13 residues. V lost 2 bases, J lost 7 bases, and 11 bases lay in between. CDR3 region: CASSPSTEGGYTF. The DNA of the CDR3 is TGTGCCAGCTCACCAAGCACAGAGGGTGGCTACACCTTC.